Listed below are T cell receptor beta chains from one sample, sequenced in a study of control samples from healthy donors and cancer patients. The repertoire was sequenced with immunoSEQ multiplex PCR; TCRdb's copy has only in-frame clones and lacks some. This table has around 95,000 clones, around four fifths appearing once. Sequenced: blood. Receptors were obtained from a man aged 25-45 years in good health. CDR3s include the opening cysteine and the closing phenylalanine or tryptophan. D genes are given only for firm matches. Clone size is given for some rows only: seen once, a few or many times, or a class if the clone is expanded.

d_call j_call clone_size v_call cdr3_nt cdr3_aa
NA TRBJ1-5 NA TRBV7-8 TGTGCCAGCAGCTTACATTCCGGGACCGCCTCTGACGATTATCAGCCCCAGCATTTT CASSLHSGTASDDYQPQHF
NA TRBJ2-2 NA TRBV7-3 TGTGCCAGCAGCTCACAGCATAACACCGGGGAGCTGTTTTTT CASSSQHNTGELFF
NA TRBJ2-7 NA TRBV7-2 TGTGCCAGCAGCTTAGAGTCAGGTCCCACCAACGAGCAGTACTTC CASSLESGPTNEQYF
NA TRBJ1-3 NA TRBV30 TGTGCCTGGAGCCCGGGACACCACTCTGGAAACACCATATATTTT CAWSPGHHSGNTIYF
TRBD2 TRBJ2-3 few TRBV18 TGTGCCAGCTCACAACCGGGACTAGCGGGGGGATCGTCAGATACGCAGTATTTT CASSQPGLAGGSSDTQYF
NA TRBJ1-1 once TRBV11-1 TGTGCCAGCAGCTTAGGGCAGGGGACTGAAGCTTTCTTT CASSLGQGTEAFF
TRBD1 TRBJ2-1 NA TRBV28 TGTGCCAGCAGTTCGACAGGGAGCTCCTACAATGAGCAGTTCTTC CASSSTGSSYNEQFF
TRBD1 TRBJ2-5 once TRBV5-5 TGTGCCAGCAGCTTGGTTCCCACAGGGGTGGGGACACGAGCAGAGACCCAGTACTTC CASSLVPTGVGTRAETQYF
NA TRBJ1-5 NA TRBV6-1 TGTGCCAGCAGTGAACGGGCACCCCAGCAGCCCCAGCATTTT CASSERAPQQPQHF
TRBD1 TRBJ2-7 NA TRBV6-6 TGTGCCAGCAGGGAGCCGGGACAGGGGTACTCCTACGAGCAGTACTTC CASREPGQGYSYEQYF
NA TRBJ2-7 NA TRBV27 TGTGCCAGCAGTTTCGGGCAGGGGCTTTTCTACGAGCAGTACTTC CASSFGQGLFYEQYF
NA TRBJ2-6 NA TRBV6-6 TGTGCCAGCAGTGGGCCCCCTGGGGCCAACGTCCTGACTTTC CASSGPPGANVLTF
TRBD1 TRBJ2-7 NA TRBV7-2 TGTGCCAGCAGCCGGGGACAGGGAACCTACGAGCAGTACTTC CASSRGQGTYEQYF
NA TRBJ2-6 NA TRBV3-1/TRBV3-2 TGTGCCAGCAGCCCTTTTATGGGACGAGACTCTGGGGCCAACGTCCTGACTTTC CASSPFMGRDSGANVLTF
TRBD1 TRBJ1-5 NA TRBV18 TGTGCCAGCTCACAGACAGGGTATAGCAATCAGCCCCAGCATTTT CASSQTGYSNQPQHF
TRBD1 TRBJ1-6 NA TRBV27 TGTGCCAGCAGCGGTACCGGGACAGGGAGCTCACCCCTCCACTTT CASSGTGTGSSPLHF
TRBD1 TRBJ2-2 once TRBV7-9 TGTGCCAGCAGTTTCGACAGGGCCACCGGGGAGCTGTTTTTT CASSFDRATGELFF
NA TRBJ2-7 once TRBV27 TGTGCCAGCAGTTTATCTCAGGGTAGGTCCTACGAGCAGTACTTC CASSLSQGRSYEQYF
NA TRBJ2-7 once TRBV30 TGTGCCTGGAGTGTTGGCAATACCTACGAGCAGTACTTC CAWSVGNTYEQYF
NA TRBJ2-7 NA TRBV3-1/TRBV3-2 TGTGCCAGCAGCCAAGAGCCGGGACAAAGCTCCTACGAGCAGTACTTC CASSQEPGQSSYEQYF
TRBD1 TRBJ1-2 few TRBV4-2 TGTGCCAGCAGCCAAGAACCGGGACAGGGTCATGGCTACACCTTC CASSQEPGQGHGYTF
NA TRBJ2-1 NA TRBV19 TGTGCCACTCACCCGGACAGCAGCTCCTACAATGAGCAGTTCTTC CATHPDSSSYNEQFF
NA TRBJ1-5 once TRBV30 TGTGCCTGGAGCCCCGGTGGTAGCAATCAGCCCCAGCATTTT CAWSPGGSNQPQHF
NA TRBJ2-1 NA TRBV1 TGCACCAGTCCGAGGGGGGGGCTAGAGAATGAGCAGTTCTTC CTSPRGGLENEQFF
TRBD1 TRBJ2-7 NA TRBV11-2 TGTGCCAGCAGCCCCGGACAGGGTCCCTACGAGCAGTACTTC CASSPGQGPYEQYF
NA TRBJ1-5 NA TRBV30 TGTGCCTGGAGTGTATCGAGCAATCAGCCCCAGCATTTT CAWSVSSNQPQHF
TRBD1 TRBJ1-1 NA TRBV3-1/TRBV3-2 TGTGCCAGCAGCCACCGACAGGGTACTAGTAAAGCTTTCTTT CASSHRQGTSKAFF
NA TRBJ1-2 NA TRBV6-5 TGTGCCAGCAGTCTAGAAGCTAACTATGGCTACACCTTC CASSLEANYGYTF
TRBD1 TRBJ2-2 NA TRBV28 TGTGCCTGCCTGGACAGGGGGAACACCGGGGAGCTGTTTTTT CACLDRGNTGELFF
TRBD1 TRBJ1-2 NA TRBV5-1 TGCGCCAGCAGACCCGGGACAGGGGGCTTAGCCTATGGCTACACCTTC CASRPGTGGLAYGYTF
TRBD1 TRBJ1-1 NA TRBV2 TGTGACACCAAAAAGACAGGGATATCTGAAGCTTTCTTT CDTKKTGISEAFF
NA TRBJ1-4 NA TRBV7-3 TGTGCCAGCAGCTTGGGGATTAATGAAAAACTGTTTTTT CASSLGINEKLFF
NA TRBJ1-3 NA TRBV5-1 TGCGCCAGCAGCTTAGACAGCTCTGGAAACACCATATATTTT CASSLDSSGNTIYF
TRBD1 TRBJ2-1 NA TRBV5-1 TGCGCCAGCAGCCCGGACAGGGGGCGCAATGAGCAGTTCTTC CASSPDRGRNEQFF
TRBD2 TRBJ2-3 NA TRBV7-3 TGTGCCAGCAGCTCCTCGACTAGCGACCTGGATACGCAGTATTTT CASSSSTSDLDTQYF
TRBD1 TRBJ1-4 NA TRBV5-1 TGCGCCAGCAGCTTTGTACAGGGGAATGAAAAACTGTTTTTT CASSFVQGNEKLFF
TRBD1 TRBJ1-3 NA TRBV28 TGTGCCAGCAGTTTTATGGGACAGGGGGTAAACACCATATATTTT CASSFMGQGVNTIYF
TRBD1 TRBJ2-7 NA TRBV27 TGTGCCAGCAGTTTACTGGGACAGGGACTATCGTACGAGCAGTACTTC CASSLLGQGLSYEQYF
TRBD2 TRBJ2-7 few TRBV6-5 TGTGCCAGCAGTTGGACTAGCGGTTCCTACGAGCAGTACTTC CASSWTSGSYEQYF
NA TRBJ2-3 NA TRBV5-1 TGCGCCAGCAGCTTGGCACTCCGGGTTTTCCCAGATACGCAGTATTTT CASSLALRVFPDTQYF
TRBD2 TRBJ2-1 few TRBV7-2 TGTGCCAGCAGCTTCGGGGGGGTAGGGTACAATGAGCAGTTCTTC CASSFGGVGYNEQFF
NA TRBJ2-1 once TRBV12-3/TRBV12-4 TGTGCCAGCAGTTTTCTTAATGAGCAGTTCTTC CASSFLNEQFF
NA TRBJ1-2 NA TRBV5-6 TGTGCCAGCAGCTTGGGGTCAGTTACCTATGGCTACACCTTC CASSLGSVTYGYTF
TRBD1 TRBJ1-1 few TRBV25-1 TGTGCCAGCAGTGCTAAGTCTTGGGACAGGGGGCCTAAAGCTTTCTTT CASSAKSWDRGPKAFF
TRBD1 TRBJ2-5 NA TRBV29-1 TGCAGCGTTGTGGACAGGGGGGATGAGACCCAGTACTTC CSVVDRGDETQYF
NA TRBJ1-1 NA TRBV19 TGTGCCAGTACCCATTGGGAGGGGAAGGACACTGAAGCTTTCTTT CASTHWEGKDTEAFF
NA TRBJ1-2 NA TRBV7-8 TGTGCCAGCAGCTTATCGGCGGGGAAGGGTACTGGCTACACCTTC CASSLSAGKGTGYTF
NA TRBJ1-4 NA TRBV2 TGTGCCAGCAGTGAAGCCAGGGGACCCCCTCGAAAACTGTTTTTT CASSEARGPPRKLFF
TRBD1 TRBJ1-2 NA TRBV29-1 TGCAGCGCCGCAGGGGGCGAAGGAGGCTACACCTTC CSAAGGEGGYTF
TRBD1 TRBJ2-2 few TRBV4-1 TGCGCCAGCAGCCGGGAACGGAGAACAGGGGATAACACCGGGGAGCTGTTTTTT CASSRERRTGDNTGELFF
NA TRBJ1-2 NA TRBV28 TGTGCCAGCACCCGCTTAATGGTTAACTATGGCTACACCTTC CASTRLMVNYGYTF
NA TRBJ1-4 NA TRBV4-1 TGCGCCAGCAGCCAAGAGGCCTACAGGGAAAAACTGTTTTTT CASSQEAYREKLFF
NA TRBJ2-5 NA TRBV14 TGTGCCAGCAGCCAAAAACTAGCATCAGAGACCCAGTACTTC CASSQKLASETQYF